The 18 T cell receptor beta chains below all came from one sample that was sequenced in a study of blood T cell repertoires in COVID-19. TCRdb's copy holds only in-frame clones and misses some; the assay was immunoSEQ multiplex PCR. The sample records roughly 220,000 clones, more than 75% being singletons. Sequenced: peripheral blood. Source of these receptors: an elderly woman with COVID-19, enrolled during active disease.

This clone showed up just once. The J gene is TRBJ2-7, the V gene TRBV29-1, with 8 bases identical to TRBD1. This CDR3 contains 13 residues. J gave up 6 bases and V 4 bases, and 8 bases lay outside the gene matches. CDR1 and CDR2 (germline): SQVTM, ANQGSEA. The CDR3 sequence: CSVVGQGAGEQYF. The CDR3 bases are TGCAGCGTTGTAGGGCAGGGGGCAGGCGAGCAGTACTTC.

The genes are TRBV19 and TRBJ1-6, with TRBD1 identical over 10 bases. Losses at the gene ends were 8 bases for V and 8 bases for J; bases not matched to a gene: 12. This CDR3 has 16 residues. CDR1 is LNHDA, CDR2 SQIVND, per germline (reference sequence). CDR3 sequence: CASGTGVGRGYSPLHF. The CDR3, as DNA: TGTGCCAGTGGGACAGGGGTAGGCAGGGGGTATTCACCCCTCCACTTT.

This chain joins TRBV29-1 and TRBJ1-1; tentatively, D is TRBD1 (6 bases). This CDR3 is 13 amino acids long. Germline CDR1 reads SQVTM; CDR2 reads ANQGSEA. V gave up 7 bases and J gave up 1 base, with 13 bases separating them. The CDR3 DNA is TGCAGCGCCCAACAGGGTTCGAACACTGAAGCTTTCTTT. It translates to CSAQQGSNTEAFF.

This clone was seen only once. The chain joins TRBV28 to TRBJ2-7, with D possibly TRBD2 on 6 matching bases. The CDR3 is 13 amino acids. CDR1 and CDR2 from the germline V gene are MDHEN and SYDVKM. Trimming removed 7 bases at V and 2 bases at J, with 12 bases between. The DNA for the CDR3 is TGTGCCAGCAACCCTTCGGGAGCCTACGAGCAGTACTTC. This encodes CASNPSGAYEQYF.

The chain is built from TRBV5-1 and TRBJ1-6; D remains unclear. V lost 5 bases, J lost 9 bases, and 15 bases lay in between. This CDR3 is built from 14 residues. Looked up from germline, CDR1 is SGHRS and CDR2 is YFSETQ. CDR3: CASSHRESLSPLHF. The DNA of the CDR3 is TGCGCCAGCAGTCACCGGGAATCCCTTTCACCCCTCCACTTT.

The chain recombines TRBV18 with TRBJ2-2; D is undetermined. The V end lost 6 bases, the J end lost 5 bases, and 13 bases lay between the germline ends. The CDR3 extends over 14 amino acids. CDR1 is KGHSH, CDR2 LQKENI, per germline. The CDR3 bases are TGTGCCAGCTCTTCGGGTGTGAGGACCGGGGAGCTGTTTTTT. Protein product: CASSSGVRTGELFF.

The chain is built from TRBV30 and TRBJ2-1, with no clear D. CDR1 and CDR2 from the germline V gene are GTSNPN and SVGIG (reference sequence). The V and J ends lost 0 bases and 5 bases respectively, with 11 bases between them. This CDR3 region has 14 residues. The CDR3 reads CAWSVQTIHNEQFF. CDR3 DNA: TGTGCCTGGAGTGTACAAACTATCCACAATGAGCAGTTCTTC.

The chain is built from TRBV19 and TRBJ1-5, with D possibly TRBD1 on 5 matching bases. The germline V gene has CDR1 LNHDA and CDR2 SQIVND (reference sequence). The CDR3 contains 15 residues. V lost 6 bases and J lost 3, with 15 bases in between. This CDR3 is CASSAGKAVNQPQHF. CDR3 coding DNA: TGTGCCAGTAGCGCAGGGAAGGCAGTCAATCAGCCCCAGCATTTT.

The J gene is TRBJ2-5, the V gene TRBV5-1, with D possibly matching TRBD2 (6 bases). The CDR3 spans 15 residues. The V end lost 4 bases, the J end lost 0 bases, and 13 bases lay between the germline ends. Germline V lookup: CDR1 SGHRS, CDR2 YFSETQ. This CDR3 reads CASSLMGGDQETQYF. The CDR3 coding sequence is TGCGCCAGCAGCCTCATGGGAGGTGACCAAGAGACCCAGTACTTC.

This clone was seen more than once but under ten times. This chain connects TRBV5-6 to TRBJ2-5; 10 bases are shared with TRBD1. Germline assignment: CDR1 SGHDT and CDR2 YYEEEE. The CDR3 sequence is 16 residues long. V trimming: 1 base; J trimming: 5 bases; junction bases outside the gene matches: 8. In DNA, the CDR3 is TGTGCCAGCAGCTTGCGAAAGACAGGGGGCGGGGAGACCCAGTACTTC. This translates into CASSLRKTGGGETQYF.

This chain links TRBV11-1 with TRBJ1-2; D is perhaps TRBD1 (5 bases). Germline CDR1 reads SGHAT; CDR2 reads FQDESV (reference sequence). CDR3 length: 13 residues. The V and J ends lost 5 bases and 3 bases respectively, with 10 bases between them. The CDR3 reads CASSQDSYYGYTF. CDR3 bases: TGTGCCAGCAGCCAAGACAGTTACTATGGCTACACCTTC.

The V call is TRBV9, the J call TRBJ1-5, with 8 bases aligning to TRBD1. V was pared by 3 bases and J by 4 bases, with 3 bases of the junction left unmatched. Germline V gene data show CDR1 as SGDLS and CDR2 as YYNGEE. This CDR3 has 14 residues. DNA of the CDR3: TGTGCCAGCAGCGCGGGACAGGCAAATCAGCCCCAGCATTTT. This sequence encodes CASSAGQANQPQHF.

The CDR3 bases are TGTGCCAGCAGCTTAGCAGAGGATACGCAGTATTTT. Its protein is CASSLAEDTQYF. The gene calls are TRBV7-8 and TRBJ2-3; D remains unclear. Germline V gives CDR1 SGHVS, CDR2 FQNEAQ. With 0 bases removed from V and 6 bases from J, the gap between germline ends came to 4 bases. The CDR3 runs to 12 residues.

The rearrangement joins TRBV2 to TRBJ1-6; 9 bases map to TRBD1. From germline, CDR1 is SNHLY and CDR2 FYNNEI. This CDR3 contains 16 residues. With V trimmed by 3 bases and J by 6 bases, 6 bases remained unmatched. The CDR3 sequence is CASSERGQGFNSPLHF. The CDR3 DNA follows: TGTGCCAGCAGTGAGAGGGGACAGGGTTTTAATTCACCCCTCCACTTT.

This clone was observed at least ten times. This sequence joins TRBV7-6 and TRBJ2-7, with TRBD1 matching 10 bases. From germline, CDR1 is SGHVS and CDR2 FNYEAQ. J lost 5 bases, V lost 0 bases, and 4 bases had no gene match. This CDR3 is 15 amino acids long. As DNA, the CDR3 is TGTGCCAGCAGCTTAGCGGGGACAGGGGTCGACGAGCAGTACTTC. This gives the protein CASSLAGTGVDEQYF.

This clone has a handful of counts. The rearrangement joins TRBV7-2 to TRBJ2-2, with TRBD2 matching 11 bases. The CDR3 runs 18 residues. Losses at the gene ends were 2 bases for V and 4 bases for J; bases not matched to a gene: 9. Germline values: CDR1 SGHTA, CDR2 FQGNSA. CDR3 residues: CASSLTGPSGGFTGELFF. In DNA, the CDR3 is TGTGCCAGCAGCTTAACCGGTCCTAGCGGGGGGTTCACCGGGGAGCTGTTTTTT. Using reference TRBV7-2 and TRBJ2-2 for the parts outside the CDR3, the full variable domain is GAGVSQSPSNKVTEKGKDVELRCDPISGHTALYWYRQSLGQGLEFLIYFQGNSAPDKSGLPSDRFSAERTGGSVSTLTIQRTQQEDSAVYLCASSLTGPSGGFTGELFFGEGSRLTVL.

The rearrangement joins TRBV7-2 to TRBJ2-3; 9 nucleotides line up with TRBD2. This CDR3 is 16 amino acids long. Germline-derived CDR1 and CDR2 are SGHTA and FQGNSA. The V gene end was trimmed by 2 bases and the J gene end by 4 bases; junction bases not matched to a gene: 7. The CDR3 here is CASSLTSGLGADTQYF. The CDR3 DNA reads as TGTGCCAGCAGCTTAACTAGCGGGCTGGGGGCAGATACGCAGTATTTT.

V usage is TRBV24-1 and J usage is TRBJ1-2, with D unclear. V was cut by 2 bases and J by 7 bases, with 13 bases left in between. The CDR3 runs to 14 residues. Germline CDR1 reads KGHDR; CDR2 reads SFDVKD. CDR3 sequence (DNA): TGTGCCACCAGTGATTCCAGGAAAGTGGTTGGCTACACCTTC. Amino acids: CATSDSRKVVGYTF.